This T cell receptor (beta chain) is drawn from a study of blood T cell repertoires in COVID-19. About the study: The origin of the acute and convalescent COVID-19 samples was the United States, Italy and Spain. Nucleic acid was either cDNA or gDNA, and it came from T cells, B-cell-depleted T cells, or PBMCs.

Original methodology: Amplification with reference gene primers provided the estimates of nucleated cell counts. Sequenced by immunoSEQ multiplex PCR; TCRdb stores in-frame clones only, minus some. Clone size and V and J calls were adopted from that table, with D and trimming inferred from the DNA. The sample holds about 200,000 clones, about 85% seen once. The CDR3 consists of 16 residues. The V and J ends lost 6 bases and 7 bases, in that order; junction bases with no gene match: 14. CDR1 and CDR2 (germline): SNHLY, FYNNEI. This chain connects TRBV2 to TRBJ2-1, with 8 positions matching TRBD2. This sequence originates from a woman aged 80 or older with acute or convalescent COVID-19. The sample taken for sequencing was peripheral blood. The CDR3 DNA follows: TGTGCCAGCAGCCTGGATGCGGGAGGACTTTATAATGAGCAGTTCTTC. Its translation: CASSLDAGGLYNEQFF.